This T cell receptor (beta chain) was identified during a study of early T cells in non-severe SARS-CoV-2 infection (dated by TCRdb to about 2021). As for the study more broadly: Because TCR sequencing relied on bulk RNA taken from unsorted whole blood, pairing of alpha and beta chains was not possible. Points the paper makes about the study in general: Matching against VDJdb was skewed toward anti-spike CD8 responses, likely underestimated virus-specific expansions, and missed private and CD4 specificities.

From its cysteine to its phenylalanine, the CDR3 spans 16 amino acids. Kept here is only the CDR3 DNA, which spans 48 bases and is read in frame from base 1. V is cut by 3 bases and J by 2 bases, and the space between the germline ends is 16 bases. CDR1 MDHEN and CDR2 SYDVKM are derived from the germline V gene. A case-control design nested within a healthcare worker cohort in London, UK, was used, with weekly nasopharyngeal swab PCR tests and blood sampling performed. Between 23 and 31 March 2020, the week of the UK lockdown, healthcare workers were enrolled and then followed up weekly for as long as 16 weeks. Receptor libraries were prepared by 5' RACE. The reads were generated on a NextSeq 500. Unique molecular identifiers were attached to individual cDNA molecules in the TCR library protocol so that sequencing error and PCR bias could be corrected. Both TCR alpha and beta chains were sequenced, and tight co-correlation was observed between alpha and beta sequence abundances in each sample. The source study handled its data this way. Decombinator V4 was used to perform V gene, J gene and CDR3 annotation of TCR sequences. TCRs were defined as expanded if a significant change between any two time points was detected under a Poisson model with p below 0.0001. TCR abundances were normalised to the total number of TCRs sequenced in each sample and reported as counts per million. MAIT TCRs were defined by TRAV1-2 paired with TRAJ12, TRAJ20 or TRAJ33, and iNKT TCRs by TRAV10 paired with TRAJ18. A search of VDJdb, accessed on 1 November 2021, was run for TCRs annotated to CMV, EBV and SARS-CoV-2, with TCRs annotated for multiple antigens excluded. TCRdb took the public reads, trimmed them with fastp at Q25, ran MiXCR for clone calling and kept in-frame beta chains. One record per CDR3 amino acid sequence lists the most common genes and DNA. TCRdb, rather than the study authors, made the V and J calls. This sample gives around 60,000 distinct CDR3 sequences in total; roughly 18% of them show up just once. The leading ten clones occupy 8% to 10% of the sample.

This clonotype was picked up many times. This clone's antigen is unknown. No base-level quality is on record; no much larger clone is a single base apart. The chain is assembled from TRBV28 and TRBJ2-5, and perhaps TRBD2 as D gene, on 5 matching bases. This TCR was sampled from an adult who was a healthcare worker with PCR-confirmed SARS-CoV-2 infection or an uninfected control (not recorded which). The sequenced sample was whole blood, obtained at baseline. The sequenced DNA: TGTGCCAGCAGTTTCCAGTCGGGCGGGTCGCAAGAGACCCAGTACTTC. Translated, it reads CASSFQSGGSQETQYF.